This T cell receptor beta chain is from a study of blood T cell repertoires in COVID-19. Across the whole study: COVID-19 samples, acute and convalescent, were from the United States, Italy and Spain. T cells, B-cell-depleted T cells, or PBMCs provided the cDNA or gDNA that served as material.

Germline CDR1 is SGHRS and CDR2 is YFSETQ. V was clipped by 4 bases and J by 4 bases, with 12 bases between them. The CDR3 is 13 amino acids. For this clone: Other DNA sequences in this sample translate to the same CDR3.

In the source study's methods: Cell counts per sample came from amplifying reference gene primers. Measured with immunoSEQ multiplex PCR; TCRdb has only the in-frame clones, and not every one. V, J and clone size derive from that table, while D and trimming were established from the DNA sequence. The data contain approximately 78,000 clones, approximately 91% of them seen just once; the ten biggest clones take up around 2.6%. This sequence originates from a man aged 50-59 years with COVID-19, enrolled during active disease. Sequencing input: peripheral blood. The V gene is TRBV5-1, the J gene TRBJ2-7; D might be TRBD2 (5 bases). CDR3 sequence (DNA): TGCGCCAGCAGCCTCGAAGGACTTTACGAGCAGTACTTC. Residues: CASSLEGLYEQYF.